This note documents a single T cell receptor beta chain sequence. The method was immunoSEQ multiplex PCR; TCRdb's version includes in-frame clones alone and lacks a portion of them. The sample lists approximately 29,000 clones; 89% were seen once. CDR3 length equals 16 residues. Losses at the gene ends were 3 bases for V and 2 bases for J; bases not matched to a gene: 5. The germline gives CDR1 SGHRS, CDR2 YFSETQ. The source of the sample is a study of T cell changes during pregnancy in multiple sclerosis. V and J are TRBV5-1 and TRBJ2-1; 10 bases line up with TRBD2. This sequence was found in a female donor with multiple sclerosis, enrolled in a pregnancy study. The sequencing used CD4+ T cells from peripheral blood mononuclear cells, collected in the second trimester of pregnancy. The CDR3 DNA is TGCGCCAGCAGCTCCCGGAGCGGGGGGGCCTACAATGAGCAGTTCTTC. This codes for CASSSRSGGAYNEQFF.